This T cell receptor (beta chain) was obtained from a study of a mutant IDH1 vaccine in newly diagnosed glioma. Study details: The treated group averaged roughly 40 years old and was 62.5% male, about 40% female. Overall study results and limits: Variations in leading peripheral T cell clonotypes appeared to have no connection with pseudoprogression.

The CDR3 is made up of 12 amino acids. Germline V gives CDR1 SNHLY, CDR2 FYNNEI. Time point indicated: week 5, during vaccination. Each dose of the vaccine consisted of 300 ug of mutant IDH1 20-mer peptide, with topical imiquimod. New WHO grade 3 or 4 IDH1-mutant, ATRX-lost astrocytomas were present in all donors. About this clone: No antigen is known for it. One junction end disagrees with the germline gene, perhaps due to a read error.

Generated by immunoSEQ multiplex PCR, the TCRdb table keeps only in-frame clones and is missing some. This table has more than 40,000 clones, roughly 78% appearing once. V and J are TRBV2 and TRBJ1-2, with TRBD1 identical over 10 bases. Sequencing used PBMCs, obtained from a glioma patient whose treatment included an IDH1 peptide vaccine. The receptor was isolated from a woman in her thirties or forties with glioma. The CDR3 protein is CASRDRGLGYTF. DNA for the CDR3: TGTGCCAGCCGTGACAGGGGGCTCGGCTACACCTTC.